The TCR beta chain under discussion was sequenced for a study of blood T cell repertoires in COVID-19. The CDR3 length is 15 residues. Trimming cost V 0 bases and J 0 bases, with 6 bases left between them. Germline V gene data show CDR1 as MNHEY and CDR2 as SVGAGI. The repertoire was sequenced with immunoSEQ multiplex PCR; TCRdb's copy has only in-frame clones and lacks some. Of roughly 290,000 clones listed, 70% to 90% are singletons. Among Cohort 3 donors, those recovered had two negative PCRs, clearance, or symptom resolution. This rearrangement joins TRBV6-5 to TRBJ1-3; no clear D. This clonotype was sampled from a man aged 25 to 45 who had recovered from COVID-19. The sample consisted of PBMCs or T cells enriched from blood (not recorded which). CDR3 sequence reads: CASSYSGVSGNTIYF. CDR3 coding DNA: TGTGCCAGCAGTTACTCAGGAGTCTCTGGAAACACCATATATTTT.